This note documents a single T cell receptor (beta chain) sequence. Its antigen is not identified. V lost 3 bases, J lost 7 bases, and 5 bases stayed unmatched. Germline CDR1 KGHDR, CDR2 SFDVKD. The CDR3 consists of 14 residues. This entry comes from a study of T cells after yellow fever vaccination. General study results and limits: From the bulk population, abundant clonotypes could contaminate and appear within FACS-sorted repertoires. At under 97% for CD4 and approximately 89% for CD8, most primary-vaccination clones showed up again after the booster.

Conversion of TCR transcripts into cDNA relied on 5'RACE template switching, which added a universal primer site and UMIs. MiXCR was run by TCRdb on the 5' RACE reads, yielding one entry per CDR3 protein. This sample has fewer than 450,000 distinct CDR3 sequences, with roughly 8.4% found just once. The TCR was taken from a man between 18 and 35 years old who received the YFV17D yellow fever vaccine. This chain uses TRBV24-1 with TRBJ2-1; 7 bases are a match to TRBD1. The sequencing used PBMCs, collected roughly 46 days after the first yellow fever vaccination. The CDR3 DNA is TGTGCCACCAGTGATAGACAGGGTGAGAATGAGCAGTTCTTC. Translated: CATSDRQGENEQFF.